This is a list of T cell receptor beta chains from one sample in a study of control samples from healthy donors and cancer patients. Libraries were prepared by immunoSEQ multiplex PCR; TCRdb keeps only in-frame clonotypes and omits some of them. The table has fewer than 250,000 clones, roughly nine tenths seen once. Sequencing input: blood. The receptors were sampled from a man younger than 45 in good health. CDR3s include the opening cysteine and the closing phenylalanine or tryptophan. Each record gives: V gene, CDR3 protein.

v_call: TRBV12-2; cdr3_aa: CASRLEGGRVAYEQYF
v_call: TRBV27; cdr3_aa: CASSLEGGASTEAFF
v_call: TRBV12-3/TRBV12-4; cdr3_aa: CASSFSLADTQYF
v_call: TRBV5-6; cdr3_aa: CASSLLFPQGYGTGELFF
v_call: TRBV2; cdr3_aa: CASNRQGDGYTF
v_call: TRBV27; cdr3_aa: CASRRGEETQYF
v_call: TRBV19; cdr3_aa: CATSTGVINTEAFF
v_call: TRBV6-1; cdr3_aa: CASLEGGGPNEQFF
v_call: TRBV6-5; cdr3_aa: CASSYSAGGENYGYTF
v_call: TRBV6-5; cdr3_aa: CASARQGGIDEQYF
v_call: TRBV5-8; cdr3_aa: CASSSEPAVFNEKLFF
v_call: TRBV19; cdr3_aa: CASSMPPTLGYTF
v_call: TRBV5-4; cdr3_aa: CASSLGGYEQYF
v_call: TRBV6-6; cdr3_aa: CASSSSQGGDTEAFF
v_call: TRBV2; cdr3_aa: CASSEAGDLNTEAFF
v_call: TRBV30; cdr3_aa: CAWSPRRGTDTQYF
v_call: TRBV6-2/TRBV6-3; cdr3_aa: CASSPQPGTVVTPHEQYF
v_call: TRBV18; cdr3_aa: CASSTLGNTIYF
v_call: TRBV21-1; cdr3_aa: CASSRDRGPSATNEKLFF
v_call: TRBV5-4; cdr3_aa: CASSLAGRAEQYF
v_call: TRBV7-2; cdr3_aa: CASSPGQLSGNTIYF
v_call: TRBV6-6; cdr3_aa: CASSQSLVGGQQFF
v_call: TRBV7-3; cdr3_aa: CASSLRAISGADTQYF
v_call: TRBV7-9; cdr3_aa: CASSFQGNQPQHF
v_call: TRBV5-1; cdr3_aa: CASSLAGSRAFDTEAFF
v_call: TRBV20-1; cdr3_aa: CSASLNTEAFF
v_call: TRBV5-4; cdr3_aa: CASSLEGGRADTQYF
v_call: TRBV25-1; cdr3_aa: CASSGTMGVWNEKLFF
v_call: TRBV7-8; cdr3_aa: CASSLGTSSGGVKEQFF
v_call: TRBV30; cdr3_aa: CAWSPRQVYNSPLHF
v_call: TRBV29-1; cdr3_aa: CSVEVAGAPPYEQYF
v_call: TRBV30; cdr3_aa: CAWSVDSVSQYF
v_call: TRBV3-1/TRBV3-2; cdr3_aa: CASSQDPQGMNSPLHF
v_call: TRBV30; cdr3_aa: CAWSFAEKLFF
v_call: TRBV2; cdr3_aa: CASIPQGSSGANVLTF
v_call: TRBV15; cdr3_aa: CATSRAGEGGNTIYF
v_call: TRBV25-1; cdr3_aa: CASSDIGSYEQYF
v_call: TRBV7-8; cdr3_aa: CASSLAPRLAGGRYNEQFF
v_call: TRBV2; cdr3_aa: CASMDRGRMNTEAFF
v_call: TRBV3-1/TRBV3-2; cdr3_aa: CASSQEVQGADGYTF
v_call: TRBV29-1; cdr3_aa: CSVDGAGGSSYEQYF
v_call: TRBV2; cdr3_aa: CASSSNRGAEGKLFF
v_call: TRBV4-1; cdr3_aa: CASSQDSLWTAYEQYF
v_call: TRBV18; cdr3_aa: CASSPQGSNQPQHF
v_call: TRBV11-2; cdr3_aa: CASSLRGGSSRGTQYF
v_call: TRBV5-1; cdr3_aa: CASSLGGANIQYF
v_call: TRBV5-1; cdr3_aa: CASSIRTSGAAGTGELFF
v_call: TRBV11-3; cdr3_aa: CASSLDGRASGADTQYF
v_call: TRBV6-6; cdr3_aa: CASRQDGTRNEKLFF
v_call: TRBV5-1; cdr3_aa: CASSQGLAGVTANTGELFF
v_call: TRBV18; cdr3_aa: CASSTKQGAVETQYF
v_call: TRBV27; cdr3_aa: CASSRQVASHEQYF
v_call: TRBV2; cdr3_aa: CASSDLGGSTEAFF
v_call: TRBV7-9; cdr3_aa: CASSPLGDSPYEQYF
v_call: TRBV6-5; cdr3_aa: CASNAGGASTDTQYF
v_call: TRBV24-1; cdr3_aa: CATSEAQNTEAFF
v_call: TRBV15; cdr3_aa: CATSSLGQTDTGELFF
v_call: TRBV9; cdr3_aa: CASSRSLQKDEKLFF